The sequence of this T cell receptor beta chain was determined in a study of pediatric ulcerative colitis. Libraries were prepared by immunoSEQ multiplex PCR; TCRdb keeps only in-frame clonotypes and omits some of them. This table holds about 36,000 clones, 70% to 90% found once. The diagnostic colonoscopy in ulcerative colitis patients preceded any immunosuppressive treatment. Looked up from germline, CDR1 is ENHRY and CDR2 is SYGVKD. V lost 10 bases and J lost 11, with 17 bases in between. This CDR3 comprises 11 residues. The chain couples TRBV10-3 to TRBJ1-1; D is undetermined. Sequencing was done on a sample of blood. The clonotype originates from a girl aged 5 to 17 with moderate ulcerative colitis. The CDR3 DNA sequence: TGTGCCACCGGTGGTGGCAGTAGGGCTTTCTTT. Its protein product is CATGGGSRAFF.